Below are 15 T cell receptor beta chains sequenced from a single sample in a study of human T cells and chemical hapten exposure. In TCRdb, the RACE reads were re-called with MiXCR into one record per CDR3 protein. The table records 120,000 or so distinct CDR3 sequences, roughly 13% of them present only once. The time point is: pre-sensitization, week 0. Treatment noted: therapeutic diphenylcyclopropenone sensitization with weekly scalp DPC. This material consisted of whole blood, taken in connection with sensitization to the hapten diphenylcyclopropenone (DPC). The source is a woman between 18 and 30 years old with alopecia areata. Some clones in this sample may be carry-over from other donors' samples.

This clonotype was counted between two and nine times. This chain joins TRBV2 and TRBJ1-4; 8 bases are a match to TRBD1. From germline, CDR1 is SNHLY and CDR2 FYNNEI. CDR3 length: 16 amino acids. V trimming: 8 bases; J trimming: 4 bases; junction bases outside the gene matches: 12. CDR3 loop: CASQRTGSMLNEKLFF. CDR3 DNA: TGTGCCAGCCAAAGGACAGGGTCGATGCTTAATGAAAAACTGTTTTTT. Filled out from reference TRBV2 and TRBJ1-4, the complete variable domain reads EPEVTQTPSHQVTQMGQEVILRCVPISNHLYFYWYRQILGQKVEFLVSFYNNEISEKSEIFDDQFSVERPDGSNFTLKIRSTKLEDSAMYFCASQRTGSMLNEKLFFGSGTQLSVL.

A few counts support this clonotype. The gene calls are TRBV10-2 and TRBJ2-7, with TRBD1 matching over 11 bases. The CDR3 length is 15 residues. CDR1 and CDR2 (germline): WSHSY, SAAADI. After removal of 3 bases from V and 6 bases from J, the junction contained 7 bases not matched to a gene. Written as DNA, the CDR3 is TGCGCCAGCAGTGAAAGGGACAGGGGGAGTAGCGAGCAGTACTTC. It is translated as CASSERDRGSSEQYF.

This clonotype showed up just a few times. V usage is TRBV15 and J usage is TRBJ1-5; D possibly corresponds to TRBD1 (6 bases). V lost 0 bases and J 7 bases, leaving 13 bases between the germline ends. Germline values: CDR1 LNHNV, CDR2 YYDKDF (reference sequence). This CDR3 is 15 amino acids long. The CDR3 here is CATSRDYRADQPQHF. CDR3 nucleotide sequence: TGTGCCACCAGCAGAGATTACAGGGCGGACCAGCCCCAGCATTTT. The full variable domain, in which reference TRBV15 and TRBJ1-5 provide the parts outside the CDR3, is DAMVIQNPRYQVTQFGKPVTLSCSQTLNHNVMYWYQQKSSQAPKLLFHYYDKDFNNEADTPDNFQSRRPNTSFCFLDIRSPGLGDTAMYLCATSRDYRADQPQHFGDGTRLSIL.

This clonotype came up a few times. V usage is TRBV6-2 or TRBV6-3 and J usage is TRBJ2-3; D unresolved. Trimming removed 4 bases from V and 8 bases from J, with 16 bases in between. The CDR3 contains 14 residues. Germline V lookup: CDR1 MNHEY, CDR2 SVGEGT. The CDR3 sequence: CASSFGWPTPTQYF. Written as DNA, the CDR3 is TGTGCCAGCAGTTTTGGGTGGCCCACCCCTACGCAGTATTTT.

This chain joins TRBV11-3 and TRBJ2-5; 8 bases fit TRBD2. CDR1 SGHNT and CDR2 YENEEA come from the germline V gene. The length of the CDR3 is 14 residues. Losses at the gene ends were 5 bases for V and 2 bases for J; bases not matched to a gene: 4. The CDR3 loop reads CASSPGTRQETQYF. Written as DNA, the CDR3 is TGTGCCAGCAGCCCAGGGACTAGACAAGAGACCCAGTACTTC.

This clonotype showed up just a few times. The genes are TRBV27 and TRBJ1-3, with unresolved D. The CDR3 is 11 residues long. V was clipped by 8 bases and J by 4 bases, with 6 bases between them. Germline V gene lookup returns CDR1 MNHEY and CDR2 SMNVEV (reference sequence). The CDR3 coding sequence is TGTGCCAGCTCGGAAGGAAACACCATATATTTT. It is translated as CASSEGNTIYF.

This chain joins TRBV6-6 and TRBJ1-1, with 7 bases matching TRBD1. Germline V gene sequence: CDR1 MNHNY, CDR2 SVGAGI (reference sequence). The CDR3 contains 15 residues. V shed 7 bases, J shed 3 bases, and the junction held 11 bases outside the gene matches. CDR3 DNA sequence: TGTGCCAGCATTTGGTCTGGAGGGGGCTACACTGAAGCTTTCTTT. Translated: CASIWSGGGYTEAFF.

This clonotype was observed a few times. The J gene is TRBJ1-1, the V gene TRBV29-1, with D possibly TRBD1 on 6 matching bases. Germline V gene sequence: CDR1 SQVTM, CDR2 ANQGSEA. V lost 0 bases, J lost 6 bases, and 14 bases lay in between. The CDR3 sequence is 14 residues long. The CDR3 spells CSVEDPRGGAEAFF. In nucleotides, the CDR3 is TGCAGCGTTGAAGATCCGAGGGGGGGCGCTGAAGCTTTCTTT.

This clonotype was seen a few times. The rearrangement uses TRBV7-6 and TRBJ2-3, with 8 bases matching TRBD1. The ends lost 5 bases at V and 3 bases at J; junction bases unmatched: 13. The CDR3 is 17 residues long. Per germline, CDR1 SGHVS and CDR2 FNYEAQ. CDR3 amino acids: CASSRHDWRQGTDTQYF. DNA for the CDR3: TGTGCCAGCAGCCGCCACGACTGGAGACAGGGGACAGATACGCAGTATTTT.

The chain uses TRBV6-5 and TRBJ2-3; 12 positions match TRBD2. The J segment lost 5 bases and the V segment lost 2 bases, leaving 2 bases of the junction unmatched. Germline CDR1 is MNHEY and CDR2 is SVGAGI. CDR3 length: 15 amino acids. This CDR3 reads CASSYETSGRDTQYF. The DNA for the CDR3 is TGTGCCAGCAGTTACGAGACTAGCGGGAGAGATACGCAGTATTTT.

This clonotype was found many times. The rearrangement joins TRBV4-1 to TRBJ2-3, with TRBD2 matching 11 bases. The CDR3 spans 23 residues. Germline CDR1 reads MGHRA; CDR2 reads YSYEKL. V lost 0 bases to trimming and J lost 0 bases; unmatched junction nucleotides: 20. CDR3 protein: CASSQDLQDILAGEEPSTDTQYF. As DNA, the CDR3 is TGCGCCAGCAGCCAAGATCTGCAGGACATACTAGCGGGGGAAGAGCCTAGCACAGATACGCAGTATTTT.

Ten or more counts support this clonotype. The rearrangement joins TRBV20-1 to TRBJ1-3; maybe TRBD1 (5 bases). With 3 bases removed from V and 0 bases from J, the gap between germline ends came to 9 bases. The V gene's germline CDR1 is DFQATT and CDR2 SNEGSKA (reference sequence). The CDR3 loop spans 14 amino acids. The chain's CDR3 is CSASRDGSGNTIYF. The CDR3 nucleotides are TGCAGTGCTAGTCGGGACGGCTCTGGAAACACCATATATTTT.

This clonotype was detected ten times or more. For the CDR3, the DNA is TGTGCCAGCAGACCCGGTGGGGGTCGCGAAAAACTGTTTTTT. It translates to CASRPGGGREKLFF. The chain joins TRBV28 to TRBJ1-4, with D perhaps TRBD1 (5 bases). Germline V CDR1 and CDR2: MDHEN, SYDVKM. V lost 6 bases to trimming and J lost 8 bases, with 16 bases between them. This CDR3 is built from 14 residues.

In its sample, this clonotype was seen a few times. This chain uses TRBV7-6 with TRBJ2-3; 8 nucleotides agree with TRBD2. Germline loops: CDR1 SGHVS, CDR2 FNYEAQ. V shed 4 bases, J shed 2 bases, and the junction held 5 bases outside the gene matches. This CDR3 region has 15 residues. The CDR3 reads CASSSHGGDTDTQYF. CDR3 nucleotide sequence: TGTGCCAGCAGCTCTCACGGGGGGGACACAGATACGCAGTATTTT.

This clonotype showed up just a few times. This sequence joins TRBV25-1 and TRBJ1-4; D is possibly TRBD1 (5 bases). The CDR3 runs to 15 residues. Deletions cut 5 bases from V and 4 bases from J, with 14 bases between. CDR1 MGHDK and CDR2 SYGVNS come from the germline V gene. CDR3 DNA sequence: TGTGCCAGCAGTCTCCGGGACGAGGGTAATGAAAAACTGTTTTTT. It codes for CASSLRDEGNEKLFF.